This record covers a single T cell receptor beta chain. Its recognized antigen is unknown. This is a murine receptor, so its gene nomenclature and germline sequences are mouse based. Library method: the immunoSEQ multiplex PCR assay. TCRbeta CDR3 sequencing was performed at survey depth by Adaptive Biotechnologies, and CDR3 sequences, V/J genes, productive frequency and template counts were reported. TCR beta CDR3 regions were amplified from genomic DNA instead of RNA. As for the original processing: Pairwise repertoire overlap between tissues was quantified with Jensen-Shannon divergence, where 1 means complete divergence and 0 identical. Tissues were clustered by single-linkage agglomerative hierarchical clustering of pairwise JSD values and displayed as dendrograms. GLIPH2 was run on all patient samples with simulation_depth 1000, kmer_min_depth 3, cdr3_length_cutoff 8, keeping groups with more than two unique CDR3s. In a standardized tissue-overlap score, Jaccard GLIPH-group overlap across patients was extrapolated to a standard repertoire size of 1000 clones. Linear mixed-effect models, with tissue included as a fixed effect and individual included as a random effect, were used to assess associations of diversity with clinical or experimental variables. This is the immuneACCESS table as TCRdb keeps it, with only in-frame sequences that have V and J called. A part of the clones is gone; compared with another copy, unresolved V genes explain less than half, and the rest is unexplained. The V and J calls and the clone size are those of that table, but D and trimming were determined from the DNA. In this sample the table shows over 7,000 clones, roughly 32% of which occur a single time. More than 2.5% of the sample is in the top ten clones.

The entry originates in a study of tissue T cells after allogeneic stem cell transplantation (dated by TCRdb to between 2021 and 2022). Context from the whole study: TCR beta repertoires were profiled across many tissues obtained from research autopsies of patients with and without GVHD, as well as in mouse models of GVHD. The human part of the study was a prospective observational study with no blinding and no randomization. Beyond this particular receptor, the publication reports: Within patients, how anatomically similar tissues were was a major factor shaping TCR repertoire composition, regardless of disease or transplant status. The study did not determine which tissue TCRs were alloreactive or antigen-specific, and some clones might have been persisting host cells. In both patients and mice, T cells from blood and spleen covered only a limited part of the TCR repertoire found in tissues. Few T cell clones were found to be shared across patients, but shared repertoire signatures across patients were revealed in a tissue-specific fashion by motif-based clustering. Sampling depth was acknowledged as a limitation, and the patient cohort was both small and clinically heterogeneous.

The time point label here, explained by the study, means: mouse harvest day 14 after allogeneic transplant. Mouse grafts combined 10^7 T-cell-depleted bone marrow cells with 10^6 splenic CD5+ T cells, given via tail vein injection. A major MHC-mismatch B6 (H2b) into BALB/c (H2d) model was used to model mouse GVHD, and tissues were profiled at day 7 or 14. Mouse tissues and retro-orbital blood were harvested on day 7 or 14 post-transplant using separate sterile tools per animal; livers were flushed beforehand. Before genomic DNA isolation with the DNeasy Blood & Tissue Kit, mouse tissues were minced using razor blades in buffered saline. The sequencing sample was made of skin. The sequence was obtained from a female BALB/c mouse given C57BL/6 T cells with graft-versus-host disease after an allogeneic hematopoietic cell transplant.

The CDR3 bases that were read are TGCACCTGCAGTGCCCGGGACAGGGTAAACACAGAAGTCTTC. Translated, it reads CTCSARDRVNTEVF. The entire CDR3 protein is CTCSARDRVNTEVFF. The sequence is built from TRBV1 and TRBJ1-1, and 9 bases in between align with TRBD1. The CDR3 end falls 1 residue outside the read, so it is completed with the germline J gene. V loses 3 bases at its end and J loses 1 base; junction bases beyond the gene matches: 3. Spanning cysteine to phenylalanine, the CDR3 consists of 15 amino acids. Only the CDR3 bases that were read are kept: 42 of them, in frame from base 1. The germline V gene (reference sequence) gives CDR1 as NSQYPW and CDR2 as LRSPGD.